These 21 T cell receptor beta chains were sequenced from one sample in a study of post-analysis software for immune sequencing data. Study outcomes and limitations: About five TRBV segments, including TRBV5-6, TRBV5-1 and TRBV20-1, were more frequent in patients than controls.

cDNA libraries of TCR beta carried unique molecular identifiers. One entry per CDR3 protein results from TCRdb running MiXCR on the PCR reads. The sample includes some 260,000 distinct CDR3 sequences, 30% to 45% of them seen just once. These receptors have no identified antigens. The sample comprised blood. These receptors were collected from a girl aged 5-17 years with multiple sclerosis.

This clonotype has more than one count but fewer than ten. Here the CDR3 reads CASSPEPTGQPQHF. In nucleotides, the CDR3 is TGCGCCAGCAGCCCTGAACCCACGGGTCAGCCCCAGCATTTT. The chain employs TRBV5-1 and TRBJ1-5; D is uncertain. This CDR3 contains 14 residues. Germline CDR1 reads SGHRS; CDR2 reads YFSETQ. V gave up 4 bases and J gave up 6 bases, with 14 bases separating them.

At least ten counts were recorded for this clonotype. This sequence joins TRBV7-2 and TRBJ2-1; 10 nucleotides line up with TRBD2. This CDR3 has 17 amino acids. CDR1 is SGHTA, CDR2 FQGNSA, per germline. V lost 1 base to trimming and J lost 2 bases; unmatched junction nucleotides: 5. This CDR3 is CASSLDPSGSPYNEQFF. CDR3 in DNA: TGTGCCAGCAGCTTAGACCCTAGCGGGAGTCCCTACAATGAGCAGTTCTTC.

This clonotype was seen repeatedly, ten times or more. This chain links TRBV20-1 with TRBJ2-4, with 12 nucleotides matching TRBD2. The V and J ends lost 6 bases and 2 bases, in that order; junction bases with no gene match: 8. CDR3 length: 16 residues. Germline CDR1 is DFQATT and CDR2 is SNEGSKA (reference sequence). The CDR3 region has the DNA TGCAGTGCCGACGGGACTAGCGGGTCGACCAAAAACATTCAGTACTTC. Encoded protein: CSADGTSGSTKNIQYF.

This clonotype was recorded at least ten times. The rearrangement links TRBV10-3 to TRBJ2-3; TRBD1 aligns across 9 bases. Germline V gives CDR1 ENHRY, CDR2 SYGVKD. This CDR3 has 15 residues. V dropped 4 bases and J dropped 3; count of bases not matched to a gene: 5. This chain's CDR3 is CAISAAGQGTDTQYF. The CDR3, as DNA: TGTGCCATCAGTGCCGCGGGACAGGGAACAGATACGCAGTATTTT.

This clonotype showed up many times. The V gene is TRBV9, the J gene TRBJ1-2; 10 nucleotides agree with TRBD1. Germline V lookup: CDR1 SGDLS, CDR2 YYNGEE. V gave up 0 bases and J gave up 4 bases; unmatched junction bases: 3. CDR3 size: 15 residues. The CDR3 reads CASSVGTGGGYGYTF. The CDR3 DNA follows: TGTGCCAGCAGCGTAGGGACAGGGGGGGGCTATGGCTACACCTTC. The whole variable domain, filled in from reference TRBV9 and TRBJ1-2, reads DSGVTQTPKHLITATGQRVTLRCSPRSGDLSVYWYQQSLDQGLQFLIQYYNGEERAKGNILERFSAQQFPDLHSELNLSSLELGDSALYFCASSVGTGGGYGYTFGSGTRLTVV.

The J gene is TRBJ2-3, the V gene TRBV20-1; D tentatively reads TRBD1 or TRBD2 (5 bases each). The CDR3 has 17 amino acids. V lost 5 bases and J lost 6, with 27 bases in between. CDR1 DFQATT and CDR2 SNEGSKA come from the germline V gene (reference sequence). This CDR3 is CSAYNGAGSGGSDTQYF. In DNA, the CDR3 is TGCAGTGCTTACAACGGGGCCGGCTCGGGTGGGTCGGATACGCAGTATTTT.

Comment on this clonotype: A much larger clonotype is one base distant, so this may be a read error. The rearrangement uses TRBV5-1 and TRBJ2-5, with 9 nucleotides matching TRBD1. Germline CDR1 SGHRS, CDR2 YFSETQ. The CDR3 is 15 residues long. V shed 4 bases, J shed 11 bases, and the junction held 15 bases outside the gene matches. The CDR3 DNA is TGCGCCAGCAGCCTTTTGGGACAGGGTGAGTCTGAGCAGTACTTC. Protein: CASSLLGQGESEQYF.

This clonotype appeared once. It may be a read error: a sequence one base away is much more abundant. CDR3 loop: CASSQEDSGNYGYTF. The CDR3, as DNA: TGTGCCAGCAGCCAAGAAGACAGTGGAAACTATGGCTACACCTTC. The chain employs TRBV3-1 and TRBJ1-2, with D maybe TRBD1 (5 bases). V was trimmed by 0 bases and J by 2 bases, leaving 10 bases between them. The CDR3 totals 15 residues. Germline CDR1 is LGHDT and CDR2 is YNNKEL (reference sequence).

With regard to this clonotype: A much larger clone differs from this one at a single base, so this may be a read error. The gene calls are TRBV20-1 and TRBJ1-2, with D perhaps TRBD1 (5 bases). Germline values: CDR1 DFQATT, CDR2 SNEGSKA (reference sequence). The CDR3 is made up of 11 amino acids. The CDR3 here is CSASVRDGCTF. The DNA for the CDR3 is TGCAGTGCTAGTGTCAGGGATGGCTGCACCTTC.

On this clonotype: This may stem from a read error, because a much larger clone lies one nucleotide away. The rearrangement uses TRBV7-3 and TRBJ2-1; 12 nucleotides agree with TRBD2. The germline V gene has CDR1 SGHTA and CDR2 FQGTGA. There are 15 residues in the CDR3. The trim removed 3 bases at V and 7 bases at J, leaving 4 bases unmatched. The CDR3 loop reads CASSFLAGGMNEQFF. In nucleotides, the CDR3 is TGTGCCAGCAGCTTCCTAGCGGGAGGGATGAATGAGCAGTTCTTC.

This chain joins TRBV24-1 and TRBJ2-1, with unresolved D. CDR1 is KGHDR and CDR2 is SFDVKD in the germline V gene. The V end was cut by 4 bases, the J end by 5 bases, with 11 bases between. The CDR3 covers 14 residues. The CDR3 region is CATSEDPGHNEQFF. As DNA, the CDR3 is TGTGCCACCAGTGAGGATCCAGGCCACAATGAGCAGTTCTTC.

The V gene is TRBV20-1, the J gene TRBJ2-1; 14 bases are shared with TRBD2. This CDR3 contains 16 residues. Germline CDR1 is DFQATT and CDR2 is SNEGSKA (reference sequence). V lost 5 bases to trimming and J lost 7 bases; unmatched junction nucleotides: 10. CDR3 protein: CSAHLWTSGRLNEQFF. The CDR3 coding sequence is TGCAGTGCTCACCTTTGGACTAGCGGGAGGTTAAATGAGCAGTTCTTC.

This clonotype was observed at least ten times. The V gene is TRBV4-1, the J gene TRBJ1-4; 7 bases align to TRBD1. The V gene's germline CDR1 is MGHRA and CDR2 YSYEKL. This CDR3 is 14 amino acids long. Germline trimming cut 1 base from V and 7 bases from J; bases unmatched to any gene: 3. CDR3 nucleotide sequence: TGCGCCAGCAGCCAAGCAGGGGGTGGTGAAAAACTGTTTTTT. It translates to CASSQAGGGEKLFF.

This clonotype was counted ten times or more. This sequence joins TRBV27 and TRBJ1-5; TRBD1 might be the D (5 bases). With 5 bases removed from V and 0 bases from J, the gap between germline ends came to 17 bases. CDR3 length: 17 amino acids. Germline values: CDR1 MNHEY, CDR2 SMNVEV (reference sequence). The CDR3, as DNA: TGTGCCAGCAGTCCCAATCCGGACATACATAGCAATCAGCCCCAGCATTTT. Translating gives CASSPNPDIHSNQPQHF.

This clonotype was recorded at least ten times. The V and J genes are TRBV29-1 and TRBJ2-1, with D unresolved. This CDR3 comprises 13 residues. V was trimmed by 4 bases and J by 0 bases, leaving 7 bases between them. CDR1 and CDR2 (germline): SQVTM, ANQGSEA. CDR3 sequence: CSVVPPSYNEQFF. For the CDR3, the DNA is TGCAGCGTTGTACCCCCCTCCTACAATGAGCAGTTCTTC.

This clonotype has at least ten counts. This chain connects TRBV3-1 to TRBJ2-5, with TRBD2 matching 8 bases. This CDR3 contains 15 residues. Germline-derived CDR1 and CDR2 are LGHDT and YNNKEL (reference sequence). J gave up 2 bases and V 1 base, and 3 bases lay outside the gene matches. CDR3 amino acids: CASSQGAGAQETQYF. The CDR3 nucleotides are TGTGCCAGCAGCCAAGGAGCGGGAGCACAAGAGACCCAGTACTTC.

Ten or more counts support this clonotype. The chain combines TRBV6-5 with TRBJ2-3; TRBD2 matches at 7 bases. There are 15 residues in the CDR3. Germline trimming cut 5 bases from V and 4 bases from J; bases unmatched to any gene: 9. Germline CDR1 MNHEY, CDR2 SVGAGI. Here the CDR3 reads CASSPWRGSPDTQYF. The CDR3 coding sequence is TGTGCCAGCAGTCCTTGGCGGGGGAGCCCAGATACGCAGTATTTT.

The table lists this clonotype with many counts. The chain employs TRBV29-1 and TRBJ1-2; no definite D call. Deletions cut 4 bases from V and 5 bases from J, with 11 bases between. This CDR3 region has 12 residues. CDR1 is SQVTM and CDR2 is ANQGSEA in the germline V gene. The CDR3 here is CSVGSASYGYTF. The DNA of the CDR3 is TGCAGCGTTGGATCGGCGTCGTATGGCTACACCTTC.

This clonotype was seen many times. This rearrangement joins TRBV20-1 to TRBJ2-1; TRBD1 matches at 9 bases. CDR1 is DFQATT, CDR2 SNEGSKA, per germline (reference sequence). J was trimmed by 8 bases and V by 0 bases; bases with no gene match: 8. CDR3 length: 15 amino acids. The CDR3: CSARDPGQGVHEQFF. In DNA, the CDR3 is TGCAGTGCTAGAGACCCGGGACAGGGAGTTCATGAGCAGTTCTTC.

V and J are TRBV20-1 and TRBJ2-1; 8 bases are a match to TRBD2. Matching the DNA end better, TRBJ2-7 makes the J call doubtful. Germline-derived CDR1 and CDR2 are DFQATT and SNEGSKA (reference sequence). This CDR3 is 14 amino acids long. The CDR3, as DNA: TGCAGTGCTAAGCGGGGGAGCTCCTACAATGAGCAGTACTTC. Translation gives CSAKRGSSYNEQYF.

This clonotype came up a few times. The V and J genes are TRBV20-1 and TRBJ2-3, with 10 positions matching TRBD2. This CDR3 contains 15 residues. The germline gives CDR1 DFQATT, CDR2 SNEGSKA (reference sequence). Trimming removed 1 base from V and 3 bases from J; junction bases left unmatched: 4. CDR3 sequence reads: CSARGTSGVTDTQYF. The CDR3 coding sequence is TGCAGTGCTAGAGGGACTAGCGGAGTTACAGATACGCAGTATTTT.